These 9 T cell receptor beta chains were all obtained from the same sample, sequenced in a study of CD8+CD57+ T cells in acquired aplastic anemia. Template material for TCR beta VDJ and CDR3 profiling consisted of genomic DNA. TCRdb recomputed calls from the reads with MiXCR, one row per CDR3 protein. The top ten hold roughly 29% of the sample, which has around 200,000 distinct CDR3 sequences, over 60% seen once. Sequencing used sorted CD4+, CD8+, or CD8+CD57+ T cells (not recorded which) from PBMCs. The receptors were sampled from a human donor in good health.

V and J are TRBV29-1 and TRBJ2-7; the D is unclear. V was cut by 7 bases and J by 6 bases, with 13 bases left in between. Germline V gene data show CDR1 as SQVTM and CDR2 as ANQGSEA. The CDR3 runs to 11 residues. CDR3: CSGIHLGEQYF. In DNA form, the CDR3 reads TGCAGCGGGATCCATCTTGGCGAGCAGTACTTC.

This chain links TRBV6-6 with TRBJ1-3; 7 bases agree with TRBD1. Germline CDR1 reads MNHNY; CDR2 reads SVGAGI (reference sequence). J lost 0 bases, V lost 4 bases, and 9 bases had no gene match. The CDR3 is made up of 17 amino acids. CDR3 sequence: CASSLSTGSGSGNTIYF. DNA of the CDR3: TGTGCCAGCAGTTTATCGACAGGGTCGGGCTCTGGAAACACCATATATTTT.

This clonotype has just a few counts. The V call is TRBV11-2, the J call TRBJ1-1; D is unresolved. CDR1 is SGHAT and CDR2 is FQNNGV in the germline V gene. CDR3 length: 14 residues. V was cut by 5 bases and J by 5 bases, with 15 bases left in between. As DNA, the CDR3 is TGTGCCAGCAGCCCACTCCCCTCCCTTACTGAAGCTTTCTTT. Encoded protein: CASSPLPSLTEAFF.

This clonotype turned up a few times. The chain recombines TRBV24-1 with TRBJ2-5, with 7 bases matching TRBD1. Germline loops: CDR1 KGHDR, CDR2 SFDVKD. The junction had 16 bases not matched to a gene; V was cut back by 0 bases and J by 4 bases. The CDR3 covers 19 residues. The CDR3 DNA sequence: TGTGCCACCAGTGATTTGCAAGCTCGCGACAGGGATTTATCAGAGACCCAGTACTTC. Translated, it gives CATSDLQARDRDLSETQYF.

The chain links TRBV20-1 to TRBJ2-1; no reliable D call. Germline values: CDR1 DFQATT, CDR2 SNEGSKA (reference sequence). The V end lost 3 bases, the J end lost 9 bases, and 6 bases lay between the germline ends. The CDR3 is 10 amino acids. The CDR3 loop is CSASAVEQFF. CDR3 DNA sequence: TGCAGTGCTAGTGCGGTTGAGCAGTTCTTC.

The J gene is TRBJ1-2, the V gene TRBV5-8; 8 bases are shared with TRBD1. Germline V gene sequence: CDR1 SGHTS, CDR2 YDEGEE. V was pared by 3 bases and J by 5 bases, with 0 bases of the junction left unmatched. The CDR3 has 12 amino acids. CDR3 region: CASSWTGYGYTF. CDR3 coding DNA: TGTGCCAGCAGCTGGACAGGGTATGGCTACACCTTC.

Of note for this clonotype: A junction boundary mismatches the germline segment, possibly from a read error. V gene TRBV5-1 combines with J gene TRBJ2-5; D is uncertain. The CDR3 contains 13 residues. CDR1 is SGHRS, CDR2 YFSETQ, per germline. The CDR3 coding sequence is TGTGCCAGCAGCTTGCTACAGCAAGAGACCCAGTACTTC. Translating it yields CASSLLQQETQYF.

This clonotype was recorded only once. CDR3 amino acids: CASSRTSGGYEQYF. The CDR3 region has the DNA TGTGCCAGCAGTCGGACTAGCGGGGGCTACGAGCAGTACTTC. This chain joins TRBV6-1 and TRBJ2-7, with 13 positions matching TRBD2. Germline assignment: CDR1 MNHNS and CDR2 SASEGT. The CDR3 is 14 residues long. The trim removed 5 bases at V and 3 bases at J, leaving 1 base unmatched.

The chain combines TRBV10-3 with TRBJ1-1; no clear D gene. Germline values: CDR1 ENHRY, CDR2 SYGVKD. V was trimmed by 8 bases and J by 3 bases, leaving 10 bases between them. The CDR3 is 12 residues long. The CDR3 sequence: CAIAVSDTEAFF. The CDR3 DNA is TGTGCCATCGCGGTGTCGGACACTGAAGCTTTCTTT.